Presented here are 14 T cell receptor beta chains from one specimen sequenced in a study of cytomegalovirus exposure and HLA in healthy donors. PCR was performed using 60 Vbeta and 13 Jbeta primers. Here immunoSEQ multiplex PCR was the method, and the copy in TCRdb shows in-frame clones only, minus some. Of more than 110,000 clones listed, about 76% are singletons. The sequencing sample was made of PBMCs. The source is a female donor in good health and CMV-seronegative.

This sequence joins TRBV30 and TRBJ2-7, with D possibly matching TRBD1 (7 bases). The CDR3 extends over 13 amino acids. Germline V CDR1 and CDR2: GTSNPN, SVGIG (reference sequence). V dropped 1 base and J dropped 5 bases, with 12 bases sitting between them. The CDR3 sequence: CAWSEEGANEQYF. The CDR3 DNA reads as TGTGCCTGGAGTGAGGAGGGGGCAAACGAGCAGTACTTC.

The rearrangement uses TRBV30 and TRBJ1-2; perhaps TRBD1 as D (6 bases). Looked up from germline, CDR1 is GTSNPN and CDR2 is SVGIG (reference sequence). The CDR3 runs 13 residues. Trimming removed 2 bases at V and 4 bases at J, with 11 bases between. CDR3 amino acids: CAWSLQGSYGYTF. In DNA, the CDR3 is TGTGCCTGGAGTCTACAGGGATCCTATGGCTACACCTTC.

The chain links TRBV2 to TRBJ1-1; D gene ambiguous. The V gene's germline CDR1 is SNHLY and CDR2 FYNNEI. V was trimmed by 7 bases and J by 4 bases, leaving 10 bases between them. This CDR3 contains 12 residues. CDR3 in DNA: TGTGCCAGCACTCAGGATTCCACTGAAGCTTTCTTT. It is translated as CASTQDSTEAFF.

The chain uses TRBV7-8 and TRBJ1-6; TRBD1 is a possible D gene (6 bases). The CDR3 runs to 15 residues. The V gene's germline CDR1 is SGHVS and CDR2 FQNEAQ. Trimming stripped 4 bases from V and 9 bases from J, with 16 bases between. The CDR3 region is CASSSPQGPFSPLHF. In DNA, the CDR3 is TGTGCCAGCAGCTCCCCGCAGGGGCCCTTTTCACCCCTCCACTTT.

The V call is TRBV5-1, the J call TRBJ2-3; TRBD1 aligns across 7 bases. V dropped 1 base and J dropped 1; count of bases not matched to a gene: 0. CDR3 length: 14 amino acids. Germline CDR1 SGHRS, CDR2 YFSETQ. The CDR3 here is CASSLQGGTDTQYF. The CDR3 DNA is TGCGCCAGCAGCTTGCAGGGGGGCACAGATACGCAGTATTTT.

The V call is TRBV4-3, the J call TRBJ2-2, with TRBD2 matching over 9 bases. CDR1 is LGHNA and CDR2 is YSLEER in the germline V gene. This CDR3 has 18 amino acids. The junction had 12 bases not matched to a gene; V was cut back by 3 bases and J by 4 bases. In DNA, the CDR3 is TGCGCCAGCAGCCAGAGGGGGGCGGGAGGGTTATTCACCGGGGAGCTGTTTTTT. It codes for CASSQRGAGGLFTGELFF.

This clone was observed at least ten times. The rearrangement uses TRBV7-9 and TRBJ2-7; D is possibly TRBD1 (5 bases). CDR1 and CDR2 from the germline V gene are SEHNR and FQNEAQ (reference sequence). V lost 6 bases to trimming and J lost 4 bases, with 19 bases between them. The CDR3 spans 15 residues. CDR3: CASRKDIYTSYEQYF. Here the CDR3 DNA reads TGTGCCAGCAGGAAGGACATATACACCTCGTACGAGCAGTACTTC.

The chain carries TRBV28 and TRBJ1-1, with 9 positions matching TRBD1. With 0 bases clipped from V and 2 bases from J, the junction kept 4 bases outside the gene matches. Germline V gene data show CDR1 as MDHEN and CDR2 as SYDVKM. CDR3 size: 16 residues. The CDR3 nucleotides are TGTGCCAGCAGTTTATGGGGGGACAGGGTTAACACTGAAGCTTTCTTT. Encoded protein: CASSLWGDRVNTEAFF.

J is TRBJ2-7 and V is TRBV4-1, with D possibly being TRBD1 (7 bases). CDR1 and CDR2 (germline): MGHRA, YSYEKL. Trimming shortened V by 4 bases and J by 4 bases, and 8 bases separated the two germline ends. There are 12 residues in the CDR3. CDR3 sequence reads: CASSPGGYEQYF. Here the CDR3 DNA reads TGCGCCAGCAGCCCAGGGGGGTACGAGCAGTACTTC.

As regards this clone: A read error may account for a junction end that differs from germline. Other DNA variants within this sample encode the same CDR3. The genes are TRBV28 and TRBJ2-7, with 11 bases aligning to TRBD2. Germline V CDR1 and CDR2: MDHEN, SYDVKM. The CDR3 is 15 residues long. CDR3 nucleotide sequence: TGTGCCAGCAGCTATAGCGGGAGGGCCGCCTATGAGCAGTACTTC. Encoded protein: CASSYSGRAAYEQYF.

This sequence joins TRBV5-4 and TRBJ2-1; D ambiguous. CDR3 length equals 14 residues. V lost 2 bases to trimming and J lost 7 bases, with 13 bases between them. The germline V gene has CDR1 SGHNT and CDR2 YYREEE (reference sequence). CDR3 in amino acids: CASSFPGSKNEQFF. The CDR3, as DNA: TGTGCCAGCAGCTTTCCCGGGTCTAAAAATGAGCAGTTCTTC.

V and J are TRBV5-1 and TRBJ1-1; D possibly corresponds to TRBD1 (6 bases). The CDR3 covers 15 residues. The V gene lost 0 bases and the J gene lost 7 bases, with 16 bases spanning the gap. CDR1 is SGHRS and CDR2 is YFSETQ in the germline V gene. The CDR3 coding sequence is TGCGCCAGCAGCTTGGCCGCGGGTGAGGACAGTGAAGCTTTCTTT. The encoded protein is CASSLAAGEDSEAFF.

V gene TRBV25-1 combines with J gene TRBJ2-7; 9 bases line up with TRBD1. Trimming took 5 bases from V and 5 from J; bases not matched to a gene: 4. This CDR3 region has 13 residues. CDR1 and CDR2 from the germline V gene are MGHDK and SYGVNS. DNA for the CDR3: TGTGCCAGCAGTAATACAGGGGGCAACGAGCAGTACTTC. This translates into CASSNTGGNEQYF.

This clone was observed a single time. The chain joins TRBV6-5 to TRBJ1-1; TRBD1 aligns across 8 bases. The germline CDR1 and CDR2 sequences are MNHEY and SVGAGI. The CDR3 sequence is 15 residues long. The V segment lost 0 bases and the J segment 4 bases; nucleotides outside the gene matches: 4. The CDR3: CASSYSAGGITEAFF. The CDR3 bases are TGTGCCAGCAGTTACTCTGCAGGGGGCATCACTGAAGCTTTCTTT.